This TCR beta chain was retrieved from a study of cytomegalovirus exposure and HLA in healthy donors. 60 Vbeta and 13 Jbeta primers were used in PCR. Profiled with immunoSEQ multiplex PCR; TCRdb holds only in-frame clones, not every one. The table includes around 130,000 clones, 70% to 75% detected once. Germline V gene data show CDR1 as MGHRA and CDR2 as YSYEKL. The CDR3 has 13 amino acids. The trim removed 2 bases at V and 4 bases at J, leaving 2 bases unmatched. This clone was counted between two and nine times. The sample taken for sequencing was PBMCs. This TCR derives from a man aged 30-40 years in good health and CMV-seronegative. The chain uses TRBV4-1 and TRBJ2-7, with TRBD2 matching 7 bases. The CDR3 loop is CASSQRAGYEQYF. The CDR3 nucleotides read TGCGCCAGCAGCCAACGAGCGGGATACGAGCAGTACTTC.